This TCR beta chain comes out of a study of cytomegalovirus exposure and HLA in healthy donors. About this clone: What it binds is not known.

Primers for the PCR totalled 60 Vbeta and 13 Jbeta. Using immunoSEQ multiplex PCR, the repertoire was profiled, and TCRdb retains in-frame clones only, with some absent. The sample gives some 150,000 clones, over 60% of which show up once; around 7% is in the top ten. Study-level points and caveats: In terms of immune exposure information, only CMV serostatus was available. Analysis was carried out at a later point, and it linked a missense DCLRE1C variant to TCR beta V- and J-gene trimming. TRBV6-2, TRBV6-3 and other indistinguishable V segments were excluded.

Germline-derived CDR1 and CDR2 are SEHNR and FQNEAQ (reference sequence). The V gene lost 0 bases and the J gene lost 2 bases, with 8 bases spanning the gap. The CDR3 is 14 amino acids. This TCR derives from a man aged 40-49 years in good health and CMV-seropositive. The source material was PBMCs. The V and J genes are TRBV7-9 and TRBJ2-7; possibly TRBD1 for D (6 bases). The CDR3 reads CASSLAAGAYEQYF. The CDR3 DNA sequence: TGTGCCAGCAGCTTAGCGGCAGGGGCCTACGAGCAGTACTTC. The full variable domain, rest sourced from reference TRBV7-9 and TRBJ2-7, is DTGVSQNPRHKITKRGQNVTFRCDPISEHNRLYWYRQTLGQGPEFLTYFQNEAQLEKSRLLSDRFSAERPKGSFSTLEIQRTEQGDSAMYLCASSLAAGAYEQYFGPGTRLTVT.